The clone carrying this TCR beta chain has ten or more counts. Its target is not known. The authors amplified TCR beta CDR3 from genomic DNA using two-round multiplex PCR. Used in first-round PCR were primers specific to each TRBV and TRBJ gene. TCRdb recomputed calls from the multiplex PCR reads with MiXCR, one row per CDR3 protein. Here the sample spans approximately 17,000 distinct CDR3 sequences, 43% being singletons. This record comes from a study of prognosis after radiotherapy for stage I lung cancer. For the study at large: The study enrolled patients with stage I non-small cell lung cancer between 2018 and early 2019.

Trimming took 4 bases from V and 1 from J, leaving 7 bases between them. This CDR3 spans 12 amino acids. The germline V gene encodes CDR1 DFQATT and CDR2 SNEGSKA (reference sequence). Study observations and caveats: Patients who developed distant metastases had lower Shannon entropy after stereotactic body radiation therapy.

There were no patients with prior chemotherapy, radiotherapy or other malignancies, and all were node-negative on CT and PET/CT. The source of this sequence is a donor aged 50 or older with non-small cell lung cancer. The sample was PBMCs, taken before or after stereotactic body radiation therapy (not recorded which). This sequence joins TRBV20-1 and TRBJ1-2; D remains unclear. CDR3 nucleotides: TGCAGTGCTATTGAGATTAACTATGGCTACACCTTC. It codes for CSAIEINYGYTF.